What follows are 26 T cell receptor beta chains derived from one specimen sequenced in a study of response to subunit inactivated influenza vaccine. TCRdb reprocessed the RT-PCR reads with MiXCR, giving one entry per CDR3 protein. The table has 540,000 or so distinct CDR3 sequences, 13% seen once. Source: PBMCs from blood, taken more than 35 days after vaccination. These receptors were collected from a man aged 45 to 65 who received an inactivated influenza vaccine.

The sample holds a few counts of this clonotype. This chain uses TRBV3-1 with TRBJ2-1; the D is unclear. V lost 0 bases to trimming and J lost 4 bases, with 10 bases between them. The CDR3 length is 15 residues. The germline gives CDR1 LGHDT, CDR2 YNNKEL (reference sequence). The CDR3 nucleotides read TGTGCCAGCAGCCAAGACCCCGCGACTTACAATGAGCAGTTCTTC. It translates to CASSQDPATYNEQFF.

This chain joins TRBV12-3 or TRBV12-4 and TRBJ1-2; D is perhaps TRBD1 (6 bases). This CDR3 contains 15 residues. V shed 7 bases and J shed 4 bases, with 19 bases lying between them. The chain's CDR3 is CASTMTGSVGYGYTF. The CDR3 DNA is TGTGCCAGCACCATGACAGGTTCGGTGGGCTATGGCTACACCTTC.

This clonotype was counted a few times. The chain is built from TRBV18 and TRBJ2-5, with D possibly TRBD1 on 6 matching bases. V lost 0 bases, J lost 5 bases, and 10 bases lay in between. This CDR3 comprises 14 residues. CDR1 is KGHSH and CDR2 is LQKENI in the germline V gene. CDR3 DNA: TGTGCCAGCTCACCACCAAGCAGGGGCGAGACCCAGTACTTC. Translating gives CASSPPSRGETQYF.

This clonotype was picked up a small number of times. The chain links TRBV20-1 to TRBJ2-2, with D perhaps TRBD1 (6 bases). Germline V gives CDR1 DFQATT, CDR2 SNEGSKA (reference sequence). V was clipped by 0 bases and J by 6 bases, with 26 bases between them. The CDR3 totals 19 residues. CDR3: CSARDYQGLTGNRPGELFF. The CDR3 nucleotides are TGCAGTGCTAGAGATTATCAAGGGTTAACAGGGAACAGACCCGGGGAGCTGTTTTTT.

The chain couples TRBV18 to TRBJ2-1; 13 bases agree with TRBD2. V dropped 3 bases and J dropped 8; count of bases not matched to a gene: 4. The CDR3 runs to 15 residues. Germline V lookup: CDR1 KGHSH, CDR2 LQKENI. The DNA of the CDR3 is TGTGCCAGCTCACCGGGACTAGCGGGGAGGGATGAGCAGTTCTTC. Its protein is CASSPGLAGRDEQFF.

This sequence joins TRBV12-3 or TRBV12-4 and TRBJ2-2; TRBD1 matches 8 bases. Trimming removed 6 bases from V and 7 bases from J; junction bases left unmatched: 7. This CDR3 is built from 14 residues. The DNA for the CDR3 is TGTGCCAGCAGCCCGACAGGGGAAAACGGGGAGCTGTTTTTT. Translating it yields CASSPTGENGELFF.

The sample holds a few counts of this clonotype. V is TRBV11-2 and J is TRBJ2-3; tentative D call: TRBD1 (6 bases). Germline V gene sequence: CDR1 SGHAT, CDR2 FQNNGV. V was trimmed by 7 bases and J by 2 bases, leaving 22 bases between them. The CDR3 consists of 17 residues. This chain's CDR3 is CASTRFGTPYNTDTQYF. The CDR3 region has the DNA TGTGCCAGCACCCGCTTCGGGACACCATATAACACAGATACGCAGTATTTT.

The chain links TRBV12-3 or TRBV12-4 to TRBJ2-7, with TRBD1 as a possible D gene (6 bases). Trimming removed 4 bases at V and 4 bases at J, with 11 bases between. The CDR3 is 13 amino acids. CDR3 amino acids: CASSSLGHYEQYF. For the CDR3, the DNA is TGTGCCAGCAGTTCCCTGGGACATTACGAGCAGTACTTC.

CDR3 sequence reads: CASSPRIYNEQFF. The CDR3 nucleotides are TGTGCCAGCAGCCCCAGAATCTACAATGAGCAGTTCTTC. The chain employs TRBV11-2 and TRBJ2-1; D is undetermined. Germline CDR1 SGHAT, CDR2 FQNNGV. V was cut by 5 bases and J by 3 bases, with 8 bases left in between. The CDR3 totals 13 residues.

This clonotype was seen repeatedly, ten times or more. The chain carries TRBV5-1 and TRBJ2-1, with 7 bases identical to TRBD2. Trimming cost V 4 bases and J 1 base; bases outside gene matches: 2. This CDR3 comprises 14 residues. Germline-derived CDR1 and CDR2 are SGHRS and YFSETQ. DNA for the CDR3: TGCGCCAGCAGCCGGGACTATTCCTACAATGAGCAGTTCTTC. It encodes CASSRDYSYNEQFF.

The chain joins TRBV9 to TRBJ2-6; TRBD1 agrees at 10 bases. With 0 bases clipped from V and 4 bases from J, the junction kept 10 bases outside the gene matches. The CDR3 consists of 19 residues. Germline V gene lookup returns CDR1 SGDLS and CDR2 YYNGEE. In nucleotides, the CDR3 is TGTGCCAGCAGCGTAGCAAGGACAGGGGGTGGAGCAGGGGCCAACGTCCTGACTTTC. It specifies CASSVARTGGGAGANVLTF.

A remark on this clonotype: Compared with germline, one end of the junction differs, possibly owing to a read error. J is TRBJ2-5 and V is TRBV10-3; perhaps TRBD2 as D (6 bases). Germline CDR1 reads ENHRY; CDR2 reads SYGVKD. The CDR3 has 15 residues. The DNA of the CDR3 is TGTGTCATCAGACCTTCAGCGGGCTTCCAAGAGACCCAGTACTTC. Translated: CVIRPSAGFQETQYF.

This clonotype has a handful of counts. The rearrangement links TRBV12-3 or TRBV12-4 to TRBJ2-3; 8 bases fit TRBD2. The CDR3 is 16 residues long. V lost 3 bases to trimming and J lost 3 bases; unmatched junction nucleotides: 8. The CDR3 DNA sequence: TGTGCCAGCAGTTTTACTAGCGGACCAAAAACAGATACGCAGTATTTT. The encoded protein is CASSFTSGPKTDTQYF.

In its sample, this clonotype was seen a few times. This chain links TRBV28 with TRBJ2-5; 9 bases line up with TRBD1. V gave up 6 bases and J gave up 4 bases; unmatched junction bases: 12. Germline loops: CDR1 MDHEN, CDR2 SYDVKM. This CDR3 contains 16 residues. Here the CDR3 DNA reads TGTGCCAGCAGGGGGACAGGGTGGGTGGGAGGAGAGACCCAGTACTTC. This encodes CASRGTGWVGGETQYF.

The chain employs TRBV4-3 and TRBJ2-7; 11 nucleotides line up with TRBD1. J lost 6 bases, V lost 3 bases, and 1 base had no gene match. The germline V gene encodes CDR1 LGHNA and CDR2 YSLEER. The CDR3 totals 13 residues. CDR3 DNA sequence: TGCGCCAGCAGCCAGGACAGGGGGCCCGAGCAGTACTTC. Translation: CASSQDRGPEQYF.

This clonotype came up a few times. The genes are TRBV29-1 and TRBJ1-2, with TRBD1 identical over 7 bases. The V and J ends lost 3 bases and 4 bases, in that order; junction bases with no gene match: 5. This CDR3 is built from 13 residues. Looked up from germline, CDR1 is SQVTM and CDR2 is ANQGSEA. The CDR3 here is CSVDRGQSYGYTF. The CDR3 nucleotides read TGCAGCGTTGATAGGGGACAGAGCTATGGCTACACCTTC.

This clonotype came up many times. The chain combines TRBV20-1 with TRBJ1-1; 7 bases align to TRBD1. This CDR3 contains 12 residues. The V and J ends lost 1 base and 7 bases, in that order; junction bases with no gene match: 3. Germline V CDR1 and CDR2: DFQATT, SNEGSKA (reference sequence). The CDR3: CSARGDSFEAFF. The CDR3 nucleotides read TGCAGTGCTAGAGGGGACAGTTTTGAAGCTTTCTTT.

The CDR3 region is CASSPSTGPGELFF. As DNA, the CDR3 is TGTGCCAGCAGCCCTAGCACAGGTCCCGGGGAGCTGTTTTTT. The V and J genes are TRBV11-1 and TRBJ2-2; D tentatively fits TRBD1 or TRBD2 (5 bases each). This CDR3 spans 14 amino acids. V dropped 5 bases and J dropped 6 bases, with 13 bases sitting between them. Germline values: CDR1 SGHAT, CDR2 FQDESV (reference sequence).

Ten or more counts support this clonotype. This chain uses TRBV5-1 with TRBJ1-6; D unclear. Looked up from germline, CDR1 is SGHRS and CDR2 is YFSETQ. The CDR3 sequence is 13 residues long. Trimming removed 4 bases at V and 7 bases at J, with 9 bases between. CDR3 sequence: CASSLDRNSPLHF. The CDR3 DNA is TGCGCCAGCAGCCTTGACCGGAATTCACCCCTCCACTTT.

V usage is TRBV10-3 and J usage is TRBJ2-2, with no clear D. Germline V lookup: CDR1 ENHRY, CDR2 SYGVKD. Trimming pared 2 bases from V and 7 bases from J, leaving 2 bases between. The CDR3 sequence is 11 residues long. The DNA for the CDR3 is TGTGCCATCAGTGAGGGCGGGGAGCTGTTTTTT. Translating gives CAISEGGELFF.

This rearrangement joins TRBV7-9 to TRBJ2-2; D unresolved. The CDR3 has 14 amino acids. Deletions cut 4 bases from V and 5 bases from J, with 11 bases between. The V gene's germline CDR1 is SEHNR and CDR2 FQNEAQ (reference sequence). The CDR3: CASSYVTRTGELFF. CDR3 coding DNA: TGTGCCAGCAGCTATGTAACCCGGACCGGGGAGCTGTTTTTT.

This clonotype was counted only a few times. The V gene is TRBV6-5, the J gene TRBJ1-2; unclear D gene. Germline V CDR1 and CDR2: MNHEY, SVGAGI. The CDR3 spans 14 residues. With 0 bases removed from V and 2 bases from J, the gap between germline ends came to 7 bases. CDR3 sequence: CASSYSIENYGYTF. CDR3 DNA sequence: TGTGCCAGCAGTTACTCGATAGAGAACTATGGCTACACCTTC.

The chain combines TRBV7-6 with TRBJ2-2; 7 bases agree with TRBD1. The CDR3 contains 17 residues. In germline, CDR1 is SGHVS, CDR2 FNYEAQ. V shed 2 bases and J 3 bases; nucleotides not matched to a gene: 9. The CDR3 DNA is TGTGCCAGCAGCTTAACGGGACAGAAAAATTACACCGGGGAGCTGTTTTTT. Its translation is CASSLTGQKNYTGELFF.

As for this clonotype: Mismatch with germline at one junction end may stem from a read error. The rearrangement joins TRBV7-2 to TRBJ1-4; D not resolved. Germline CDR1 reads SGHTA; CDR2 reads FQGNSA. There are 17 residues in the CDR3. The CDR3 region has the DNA TGTGGCAGCAGCTTAGCACCTACACTGGCCCCGGGGGAAAAACTGTTTTTT. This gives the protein CGSSLAPTLAPGEKLFF.

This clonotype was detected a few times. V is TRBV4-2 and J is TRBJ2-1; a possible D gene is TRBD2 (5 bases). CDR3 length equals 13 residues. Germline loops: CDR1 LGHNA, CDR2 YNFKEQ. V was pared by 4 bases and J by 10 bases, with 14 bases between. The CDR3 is CASSPAGGSEQFF. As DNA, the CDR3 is TGTGCCAGCAGCCCAGCTGGAGGAAGCGAGCAGTTCTTC.

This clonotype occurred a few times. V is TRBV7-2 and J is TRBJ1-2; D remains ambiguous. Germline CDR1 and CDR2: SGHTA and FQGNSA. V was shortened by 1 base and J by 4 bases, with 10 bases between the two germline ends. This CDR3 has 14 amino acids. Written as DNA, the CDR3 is TGTGCCAGCAGCTTAGATGGGGTCTCCTATGGCTACACCTTC. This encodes CASSLDGVSYGYTF.